Shown below are 21 T cell receptor beta chains from a single sample sequenced in a study of T-cell reconstitution after alpha-beta-depleted transplantation in children. Unique molecular identifiers tagged the TCRbeta library. TCRdb re-called the PCR reads through MiXCR, storing one row per CDR3 protein. The sample has around 400,000 distinct CDR3 sequences; about a tenth are singletons. The source material was PBMCs from the stem cell graft donor, sampled from the stem cell graft. The source of these receptors is a human donor who donated a stem cell graft to a child with acute myeloid leukemia.

The chain couples TRBV3-1 to TRBJ1-5; D might be TRBD1 (5 bases). The CDR3 consists of 18 residues. Germline V CDR1 and CDR2: LGHDT, YNNKEL (reference sequence). CDR3 sequence reads: CTFSSRRRQLSGNQPQHF. CDR3 nucleotide sequence: TGTACCTTCAGTTCCCGTCGGCGACAGCTATCGGGCAATCAGCCCCAGCATTTT. Filled out from reference TRBV3-1 and TRBJ1-5, the complete variable domain reads DTAVSQTPKYLVTQMGNDKSIKCEQNLGHDTMYWYKQDSKKFLKIMFSYNNKELIINETVPNRFSPKSPDKAHLNLHINSLELGDSAVYFCTFSSRRRQLSGNQPQHFGDGTRLSIL.

The rearrangement joins TRBV20-1 to TRBJ2-1, with TRBD2 matching 15 bases. CDR1 is DFQATT, CDR2 SNEGSKA, per germline (reference sequence). The CDR3 loop spans 14 amino acids. V was pared by 6 bases and J by 7 bases, with 4 bases of the junction left unmatched. The CDR3 DNA is TGCAGTGCGCCGGGACTAGCGGGAGGAAATGAGCAGTTCTTC. Encoded protein: CSAPGLAGGNEQFF.

This chain connects TRBV29-1 to TRBJ2-3, with a tentative D call TRBD1 (6 bases). The CDR3 runs 15 residues. Germline V CDR1 and CDR2: SQVTM, ANQGSEA. V was shortened by 4 bases and J by 0 bases, with 14 bases between the two germline ends. CDR3 coding DNA: TGCAGCGTTGTTGCAGTGGACAGAAGCACAGATACGCAGTATTTT. Residues: CSVVAVDRSTDTQYF.

This chain links TRBV20-1 with TRBJ1-4, with a weak D call TRBD1 (5 bases). V lost 0 bases and J 7 bases, leaving 9 bases between the germline ends. The CDR3 has 13 residues. Germline lookup yields CDR1 DFQATT and CDR2 SNEGSKA (reference sequence). The CDR3 nucleotides are TGCAGTGCTAGAGAGGGGGGGGTTGAAAAACTGTTTTTT. It translates to CSAREGGVEKLFF.

Only a few counts were recorded for this clonotype. V and J are TRBV5-1 and TRBJ2-2; weak D call: TRBD2 (5 bases). The CDR3 spans 15 residues. The V end was cut by 4 bases, the J end by 5 bases, with 15 bases between. Germline CDR1 reads SGHRS; CDR2 reads YFSETQ. For the CDR3, the DNA is TGCGCCAGCAGCCCAACCCCTATAGCGACCGGGGAGCTGTTTTTT. It encodes CASSPTPIATGELFF. Variable domain in full (rest from reference TRBV5-1 and TRBJ2-2): KAGVTQTPRYLIKTRGQQVTLSCSPISGHRSVSWYQQTPGQGLQFLFEYFSETQRNKGNFPGRFSGRQFSNSRSEMNVSTLELGDSALYLCASSPTPIATGELFFGEGSRLTVL.

This clonotype has a handful of counts. J is TRBJ1-2 and V is TRBV20-1; no firm D call. Between the trimmed V and J ends, which lost 3 bases and 12 bases, there was a span of 20 bases. The CDR3 length is 13 residues. Germline CDR1 and CDR2: DFQATT and SNEGSKA (reference sequence). The DNA for the CDR3 is TGCAGTGCTAGTGTCCGGACTCTCGAAGGACACACCTTC. It yields the protein CSASVRTLEGHTF.

The rearrangement links TRBV20-1 to TRBJ2-3, with 7 bases that match TRBD1. With 1 base clipped from V and 1 base from J, the junction kept 2 bases outside the gene matches. The CDR3 is made up of 14 amino acids. Germline CDR1 reads DFQATT; CDR2 reads SNEGSKA (reference sequence). Here the CDR3 reads CSARVGTGTDTQYF. CDR3 sequence (DNA): TGCAGTGCTAGAGTTGGGACAGGCACAGATACGCAGTATTTT.

This clonotype was detected a few times. In nucleotides, the CDR3 is TGCAGCGTTGAAAGAGACGAAGGCCGAGCTTTCTTT. It specifies CSVERDEGRAFF. This chain uses TRBV29-1 with TRBJ1-1, with unresolved D. From germline, CDR1 is SQVTM and CDR2 ANQGSEA. CDR3 length: 12 amino acids. V lost 2 bases, J lost 10 bases, and 14 bases lay in between.

Ten or more counts support this clonotype. The V and J genes are TRBV4-1 and TRBJ1-5; D ambiguous. Germline values: CDR1 MGHRA, CDR2 YSYEKL. V lost 1 base to trimming and J lost 9 bases, with 10 bases between them. CDR3 size: 13 residues. The CDR3 loop is CASSQVFVSPQHF. CDR3 bases: TGCGCCAGCAGCCAAGTCTTCGTTTCGCCCCAGCATTTT.

The genes are TRBV7-9 and TRBJ2-1, with D tentatively TRBD2 (6 bases). CDR1 is SEHNR, CDR2 FQNEAQ, per germline (reference sequence). The germline V and J ends were trimmed by 6 bases and 0 bases, with 15 bases remaining between them. This CDR3 comprises 16 residues. The CDR3 here is CASRPAEGSSYNEQFF. Here the CDR3 DNA reads TGTGCCAGCAGACCCGCGGAGGGGAGCTCCTACAATGAGCAGTTCTTC.

This clonotype was counted only a few times. Written as DNA, the CDR3 is TGCGCCAGCAGCCGGAGCGGGAGGGCCGACTACGAGCAGTACTTC. Translated, it gives CASSRSGRADYEQYF. The V gene is TRBV5-1, the J gene TRBJ2-7; 10 nucleotides agree with TRBD2. Germline values: CDR1 SGHRS, CDR2 YFSETQ. V trimming: 4 bases; J trimming: 3 bases; junction bases outside the gene matches: 7. This CDR3 contains 15 residues.

This rearrangement joins TRBV27 to TRBJ2-7; D possibly corresponds to TRBD1 (5 bases). The length of the CDR3 is 14 residues. V gave up 5 bases and J gave up 7 bases, with 18 bases separating them. Germline V gene data show CDR1 as MNHEY and CDR2 as SMNVEV (reference sequence). CDR3 loop: CASSPGGALGEQYF. The DNA for the CDR3 is TGTGCCAGCAGTCCAGGTGGGGCCCTGGGAGAGCAGTACTTC.

This clonotype occurred a few times. The rearrangement joins TRBV5-1 to TRBJ2-1; 9 nucleotides line up with TRBD1. This CDR3 region has 15 residues. The germline gives CDR1 SGHRS, CDR2 YFSETQ. V lost 5 bases to trimming and J lost 3 bases; unmatched junction nucleotides: 6. In DNA, the CDR3 is TGCGCCAGCAGGCTCGACAGGGGGGGCTACAATGAGCAGTTCTTC. Protein sequence: CASRLDRGGYNEQFF.

This clonotype was observed many times. The rearrangement joins TRBV10-3 to TRBJ2-7; 7 positions match TRBD1. J lost 6 bases, V lost 10 bases, and 12 bases had no gene match. The CDR3 has 13 residues. The V gene's germline CDR1 is ENHRY and CDR2 SYGVKD. The CDR3: CATGTEGIGEQYV. The CDR3 DNA follows: TGTGCCACCGGGACAGAGGGTATAGGCGAGCAGTACGTC.

This clonotype was detected only a few times. J is TRBJ2-1 and V is TRBV15; D is perhaps TRBD2 (5 bases). The V gene lost 1 base and the J gene lost 6 bases, with 16 bases spanning the gap. The CDR3 is made up of 16 amino acids. Germline-derived CDR1 and CDR2 are LNHNV and YYDKDF (reference sequence). The CDR3 here is CATSRGGRALGNEQFF. DNA for the CDR3: TGTGCCACCAGCAGAGGTGGGCGGGCCCTGGGCAATGAGCAGTTCTTC.

This clonotype was observed a handful of times. This sequence joins TRBV29-1 and TRBJ1-5, with D perhaps matching TRBD1 (6 bases). Germline assignment: CDR1 SQVTM and CDR2 ANQGSEA. The CDR3 totals 15 residues. The ends were cut back, 0 bases at V and 0 bases at J, with 9 bases in the middle. The CDR3 bases are TGCAGCGTTGAAGACAGGGGCCCTAGCAATCAGCCCCAGCATTTT. Amino acids: CSVEDRGPSNQPQHF.

This clonotype was detected many times. The V call is TRBV12-3 or TRBV12-4, the J call TRBJ1-3; 7 bases are shared with TRBD1. V lost 6 bases, J lost 4 bases, and 6 bases stayed unmatched. The CDR3 runs to 14 residues. The CDR3 DNA reads as TGTGCCAGCAGCCGACAGGGATTCGGAAACACCATATATTTT. It specifies CASSRQGFGNTIYF.

The rearrangement uses TRBV6-5 and TRBJ2-7; D call uncertain. The V gene's germline CDR1 is MNHEY and CDR2 SVGAGI. The CDR3 loop spans 14 amino acids. Trimming cost V 6 bases and J 0 bases, with 12 bases left between them. The CDR3: CASSYGPNSYEQYV. CDR3 DNA sequence: TGTGCCAGCAGCTACGGACCGAACTCCTACGAGCAGTACGTC.

The chain uses TRBV20-1 and TRBJ2-7; the D call may be TRBD1 or TRBD2 (6 bases each). Germline V gene data show CDR1 as DFQATT and CDR2 as SNEGSKA (reference sequence). V was shortened by 5 bases and J by 7 bases, with 18 bases between the two germline ends. This CDR3 is 13 amino acids long. The CDR3 loop is CSAPRTGADEQYF. CDR3 nucleotide sequence: TGCAGTGCTCCAAGGACGGGGGCTGATGAGCAGTACTTC.

There are a few counts of this clonotype. The chain joins TRBV2 to TRBJ1-2; 8 nucleotides line up with TRBD1. The CDR3 runs 15 residues. The trim removed 6 bases at V and 6 bases at J, leaving 12 bases unmatched. CDR1 and CDR2 from the germline V gene are SNHLY and FYNNEI. The CDR3 reads CASRVRTGWQNGYTF. The CDR3 region has the DNA TGTGCCAGCAGAGTTAGGACAGGGTGGCAGAATGGCTACACCTTC.

The J gene is TRBJ2-1, the V gene TRBV6-1; D is uncertain. The CDR3 spans 14 residues. Deletions cut 1 base from V and 9 bases from J, with 13 bases between. The germline V gene has CDR1 MNHNS and CDR2 SASEGT. In nucleotides, the CDR3 is TGTGCCAGCAGTGAAGTCCCGAGAGTCGGTGAGCAGTTCTTC. As protein: CASSEVPRVGEQFF.